One sample yielded the 9 T cell receptor beta chains listed below, sequenced in a study of T-cell reconstitution after alpha-beta-depleted transplantation in children. Unique molecular identifiers tagged the TCRbeta library. MiXCR, run by TCRdb on the PCR reads, gives a single entry per CDR3 protein. The table lists about 610,000 distinct CDR3 sequences, about 10% of them singletons. Sequenced material: PBMCs from the stem cell graft donor, taken from the stem cell graft. These receptors were collected from a human donor who donated a stem cell graft to a child with acute myeloid leukemia.

In this sample, this clonotype turned up a few times. The chain is built from TRBV5-1 and TRBJ2-3, with 8 bases fitting TRBD2. The germline CDR1 and CDR2 sequences are SGHRS and YFSETQ. With V trimmed by 2 bases and J by 3 bases, 8 bases remained unmatched. The CDR3 consists of 16 residues. The CDR3 nucleotides are TGCGCCAGCAGCTTTTTCGGGTCTAGCGGGACAGATACGCAGTATTTT. Its protein is CASSFFGSSGTDTQYF.

This clonotype was detected only a few times. V and J are TRBV29-1 and TRBJ2-6; 7 nucleotides match TRBD1. CDR3 length: 14 amino acids. Germline values: CDR1 SQVTM, CDR2 ANQGSEA. Unmatched junction bases numbered 1, after V lost 5 bases and J lost 0 bases. As DNA, the CDR3 is TGCAGCGTTCGACAGGGCTCTGGGGCCAACGTCCTGACTTTC. This sequence encodes CSVRQGSGANVLTF.

The CDR3 DNA is TGTGCCAGCAGTGAGGGACAGGGAGGCTACACCTTC. The encoded protein is CASSEGQGGYTF. This chain connects TRBV6-1 to TRBJ1-2; 9 bases line up with TRBD1. In germline, CDR1 is MNHNS, CDR2 SASEGT. The CDR3 length is 12 residues. V lost 3 bases and J lost 8; bases outside the gene matches: 1.

V and J are TRBV20-1 and TRBJ2-1, with D perhaps matching TRBD1 (6 bases). Germline-derived CDR1 and CDR2 are DFQATT and SNEGSKA (reference sequence). Deletions cut 6 bases from V and 6 bases from J, with 21 bases between. The length of the CDR3 is 15 residues. For the CDR3, the DNA is TGCAGTGCGCTAGTCCCCTTGGGGGCCTCCAATGAGCAGTTCTTC. It translates to CSALVPLGASNEQFF.

This clonotype showed up just a few times. This chain links TRBV7-8 with TRBJ2-1; D might be TRBD2 (6 bases). This CDR3 has 14 amino acids. V lost 0 bases to trimming and J lost 12 bases, with 15 bases between them. The germline V gene encodes CDR1 SGHVS and CDR2 FQNEAQ. The CDR3 nucleotides read TGTGCCAGCAGCTTAGCGGGCCCGGGGGAGTGGCAGTTCTTC. It translates to CASSLAGPGEWQFF.

This chain links TRBV27 with TRBJ2-2, with 12 bases matching TRBD2. The J segment lost 0 bases and the V segment lost 1 base, leaving 3 bases of the junction unmatched. CDR3 length: 18 residues. Germline CDR1 MNHEY, CDR2 SMNVEV (reference sequence). CDR3 sequence: CASSLFSSGRANTGELFF. The CDR3 coding sequence is TGTGCCAGCAGTTTATTCTCTAGCGGGAGGGCGAACACCGGGGAGCTGTTTTTT.

This clonotype was seen more than once but under ten times. The chain combines TRBV20-1 with TRBJ2-1; TRBD2 aligns across 7 bases. Germline-derived CDR1 and CDR2 are DFQATT and SNEGSKA (reference sequence). The CDR3 runs to 13 residues. V lost 3 bases, J lost 5 bases, and 4 bases stayed unmatched. CDR3 protein: CSARGGRNNEQFF. DNA for the CDR3: TGCAGTGCTAGGGGAGGGCGGAACAATGAGCAGTTCTTC.

This clonotype was counted at least ten times. This chain joins TRBV7-6 and TRBJ2-3; D may be TRBD2 (5 bases). The CDR3 contains 18 residues. The V and J ends lost 1 base and 0 bases respectively, with 17 bases between them. The germline gives CDR1 SGHVS, CDR2 FNYEAQ. CDR3 residues: CASSLVLQIGESTDTQYF. As DNA, the CDR3 is TGTGCCAGCAGCTTAGTCCTCCAGATCGGGGAGAGCACAGATACGCAGTATTTT.

The rearrangement uses TRBV7-2 and TRBJ1-5; D is possibly TRBD1 (6 bases). Germline values: CDR1 SGHTA, CDR2 FQGNSA. There are 16 residues in the CDR3. The V gene lost 5 bases and the J gene lost 11 bases, with 25 bases spanning the gap. The CDR3 loop is CASSGVQAGLRGAQHF. CDR3 nucleotide sequence: TGTGCCAGCAGCGGTGTCCAGGCGGGTTTGAGGGGGGCCCAGCATTTT. Variable domain in full (rest from reference TRBV7-2 and TRBJ1-5): GAGVSQSPSNKVTEKGKDVELRCDPISGHTALYWYRQSLGQGLEFLIYFQGNSAPDKSGLPSDRFSAERTGGSVSTLTIQRTQQEDSAVYLCASSGVQAGLRGAQHFGDGTRLSIL.